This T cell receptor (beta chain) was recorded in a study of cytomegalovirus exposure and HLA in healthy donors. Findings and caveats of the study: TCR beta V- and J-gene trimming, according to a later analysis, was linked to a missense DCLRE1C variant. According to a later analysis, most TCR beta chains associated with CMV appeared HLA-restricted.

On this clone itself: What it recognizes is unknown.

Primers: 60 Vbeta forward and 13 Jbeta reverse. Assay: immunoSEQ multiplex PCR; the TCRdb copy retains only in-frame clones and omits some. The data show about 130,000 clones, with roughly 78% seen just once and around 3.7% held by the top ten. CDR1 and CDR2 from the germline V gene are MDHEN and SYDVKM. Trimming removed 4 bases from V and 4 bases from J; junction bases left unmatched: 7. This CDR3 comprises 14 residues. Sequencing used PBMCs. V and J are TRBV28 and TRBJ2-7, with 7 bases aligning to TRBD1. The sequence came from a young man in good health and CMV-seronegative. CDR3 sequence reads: CASSSQGEVYEQYF. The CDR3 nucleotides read TGTGCCAGCAGTTCGCAGGGGGAAGTATACGAGCAGTACTTC.